This record looks at one T cell receptor beta chain sequence and its context. The sample is drawn from a study of blood T cell repertoires in COVID-19. Using immunoSEQ multiplex PCR, the repertoire was profiled, and TCRdb retains in-frame clones only, with some absent. The table lists 180,000 or so clones, roughly 83% of them singletons. In germline, CDR1 is MDHEN, CDR2 SYDVKM. The V and J ends lost 5 bases and 4 bases, in that order; junction bases with no gene match: 7. The CDR3 loop spans 15 amino acids. The clonotype comes from a man aged 40-49 years with acute COVID-19. The sequenced sample was PBMCs or T cells enriched from blood (not recorded which). The gene calls are TRBV28 and TRBJ2-3; TRBD1 matches 9 bases. The CDR3 region is CASSQPGTGSDTQYF. The CDR3 nucleotides are TGTGCCAGCAGTCAGCCCGGGACAGGGTCAGATACGCAGTATTTT.